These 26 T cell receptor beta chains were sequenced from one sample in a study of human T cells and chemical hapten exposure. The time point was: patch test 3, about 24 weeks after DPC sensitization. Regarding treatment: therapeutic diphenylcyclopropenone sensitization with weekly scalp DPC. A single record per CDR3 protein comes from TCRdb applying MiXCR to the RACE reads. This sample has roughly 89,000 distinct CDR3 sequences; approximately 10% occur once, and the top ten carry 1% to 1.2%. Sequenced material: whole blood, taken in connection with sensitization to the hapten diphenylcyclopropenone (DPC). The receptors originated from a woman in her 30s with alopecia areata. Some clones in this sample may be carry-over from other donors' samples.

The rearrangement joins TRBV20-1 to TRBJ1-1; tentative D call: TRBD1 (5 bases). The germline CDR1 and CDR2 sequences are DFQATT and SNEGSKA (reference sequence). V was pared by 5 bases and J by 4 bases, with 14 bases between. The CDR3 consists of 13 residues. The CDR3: CSAPVGGGTEAFF. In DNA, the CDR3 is TGCAGTGCTCCCGTCGGGGGAGGCACTGAAGCTTTCTTT.

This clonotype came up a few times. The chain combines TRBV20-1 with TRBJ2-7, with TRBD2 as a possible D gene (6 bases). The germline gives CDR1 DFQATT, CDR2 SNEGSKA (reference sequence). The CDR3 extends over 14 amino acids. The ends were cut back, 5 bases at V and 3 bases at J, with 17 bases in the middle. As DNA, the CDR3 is TGCAGTGCTCTCCGGGACTCCGAGAGCTACGAGCAGTACGTC. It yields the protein CSALRDSESYEQYV.

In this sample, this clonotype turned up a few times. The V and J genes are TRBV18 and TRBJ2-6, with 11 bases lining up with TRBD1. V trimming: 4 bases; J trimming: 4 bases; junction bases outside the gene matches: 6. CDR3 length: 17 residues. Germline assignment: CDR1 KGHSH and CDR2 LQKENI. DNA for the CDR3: TGTGCCAGCTCACTCCTGGACAGGGGGCCCGGGGCCAACGTCCTGACTTTC. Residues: CASSLLDRGPGANVLTF.

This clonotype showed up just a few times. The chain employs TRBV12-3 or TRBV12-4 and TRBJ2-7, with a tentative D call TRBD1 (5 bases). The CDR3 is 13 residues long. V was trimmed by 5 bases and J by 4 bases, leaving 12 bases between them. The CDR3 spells CASSPDTMYEQYF. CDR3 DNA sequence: TGTGCCAGCAGTCCGGACACAATGTACGAGCAGTACTTC.

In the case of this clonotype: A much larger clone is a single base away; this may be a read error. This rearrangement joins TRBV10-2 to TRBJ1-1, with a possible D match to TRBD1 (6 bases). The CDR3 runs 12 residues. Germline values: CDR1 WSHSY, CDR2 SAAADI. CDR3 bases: TGCACCAGCAGGGGAGGGGGCACTGAAGCTTTCTTT. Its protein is CTSRGGGTEAFF.

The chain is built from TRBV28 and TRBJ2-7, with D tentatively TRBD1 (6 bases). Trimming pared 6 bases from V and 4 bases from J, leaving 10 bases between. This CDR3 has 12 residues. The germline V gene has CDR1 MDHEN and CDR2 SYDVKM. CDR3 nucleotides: TGTGCCAGCAGCTACAGGGTATACGAGCAGTACTTC. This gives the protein CASSYRVYEQYF.

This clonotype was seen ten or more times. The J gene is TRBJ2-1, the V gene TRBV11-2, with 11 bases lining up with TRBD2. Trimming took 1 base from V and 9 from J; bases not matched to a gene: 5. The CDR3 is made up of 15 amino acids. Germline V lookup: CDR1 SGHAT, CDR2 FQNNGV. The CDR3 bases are TGTGCCAGCAGCTTAGCCCTAGCGGGGGGAGGTGAGCAGTTCTTC. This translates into CASSLALAGGGEQFF.

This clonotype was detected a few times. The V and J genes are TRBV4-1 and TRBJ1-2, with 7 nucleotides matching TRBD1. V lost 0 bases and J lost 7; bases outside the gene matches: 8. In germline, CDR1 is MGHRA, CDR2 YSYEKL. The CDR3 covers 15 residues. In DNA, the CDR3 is TGCGCCAGCAGCCAAGATCCTGGAGGGGGCCTTGGCTACACCTTC. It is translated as CASSQDPGGGLGYTF.

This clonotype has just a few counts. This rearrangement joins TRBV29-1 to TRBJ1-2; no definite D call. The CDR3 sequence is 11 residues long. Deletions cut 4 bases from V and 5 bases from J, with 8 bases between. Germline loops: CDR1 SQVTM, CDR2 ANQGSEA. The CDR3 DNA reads TGCAGCGTTGCGACTCCATATGGCTACACCTTC. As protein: CSVATPYGYTF. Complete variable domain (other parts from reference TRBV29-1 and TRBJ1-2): SAVISQKPSRDICQRGTSLTIQCQVDSQVTMMFWYRQQPGQSLTLIATANQGSEATYESGFVIDKFPISRPNLTFSTLTVSNMSPEDSSIYLCSVATPYGYTFGSGTRLTVV.

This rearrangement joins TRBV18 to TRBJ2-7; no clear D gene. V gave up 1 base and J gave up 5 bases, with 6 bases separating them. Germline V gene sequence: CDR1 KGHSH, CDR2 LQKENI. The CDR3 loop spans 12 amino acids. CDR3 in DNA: TGTGCCAGCTCACCACTGTTGGACGAGCAGTACTTC. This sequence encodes CASSPLLDEQYF.

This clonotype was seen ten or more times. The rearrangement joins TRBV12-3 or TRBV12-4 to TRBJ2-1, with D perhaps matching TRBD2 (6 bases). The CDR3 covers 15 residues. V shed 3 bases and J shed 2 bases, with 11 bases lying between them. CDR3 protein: CASSFGASAYNEQFF. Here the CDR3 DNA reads TGTGCCAGCAGTTTCGGGGCTAGCGCCTACAATGAGCAGTTCTTC.

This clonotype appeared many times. CDR3 region: CASSFRPSGGSDTQYF. CDR3 coding DNA: TGTGCCAGCAGCTTCCGGCCTAGCGGGGGTTCTGATACGCAGTATTTT. The chain employs TRBV7-9 and TRBJ2-3; 10 bases match TRBD2. The V and J ends lost 3 bases and 6 bases, in that order; junction bases with no gene match: 9. The CDR3 runs to 16 residues. Germline V gives CDR1 SEHNR, CDR2 FQNEAQ (reference sequence).

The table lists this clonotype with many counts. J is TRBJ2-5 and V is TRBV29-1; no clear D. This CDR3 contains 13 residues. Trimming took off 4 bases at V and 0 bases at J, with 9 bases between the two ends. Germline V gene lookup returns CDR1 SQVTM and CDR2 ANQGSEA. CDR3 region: CSVGVGYQETQYF. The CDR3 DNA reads TGCAGCGTTGGTGTCGGCTACCAAGAGACCCAGTACTTC.

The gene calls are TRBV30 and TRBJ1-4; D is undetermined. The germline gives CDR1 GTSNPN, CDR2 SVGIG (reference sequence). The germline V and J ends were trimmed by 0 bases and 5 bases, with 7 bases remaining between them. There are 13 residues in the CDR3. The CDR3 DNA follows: TGTGCCTGGAGTGTACAAGAGAATGAAAAACTGTTTTTT. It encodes CAWSVQENEKLFF.

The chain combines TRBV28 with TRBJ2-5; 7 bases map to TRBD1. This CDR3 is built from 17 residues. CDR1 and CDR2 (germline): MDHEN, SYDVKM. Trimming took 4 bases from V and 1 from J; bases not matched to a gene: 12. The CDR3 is CASSSDPGTAFQETQYF. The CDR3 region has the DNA TGTGCCAGCAGTTCTGACCCCGGGACAGCTTTCCAAGAGACCCAGTACTTC.

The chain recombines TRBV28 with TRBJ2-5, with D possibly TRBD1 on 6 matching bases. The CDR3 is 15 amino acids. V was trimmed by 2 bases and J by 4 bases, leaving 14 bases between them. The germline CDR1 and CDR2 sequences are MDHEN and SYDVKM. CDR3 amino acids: CASSLGGPTGETQYF. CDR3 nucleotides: TGTGCCAGCAGTTTAGGGGGCCCGACGGGAGAGACCCAGTACTTC.

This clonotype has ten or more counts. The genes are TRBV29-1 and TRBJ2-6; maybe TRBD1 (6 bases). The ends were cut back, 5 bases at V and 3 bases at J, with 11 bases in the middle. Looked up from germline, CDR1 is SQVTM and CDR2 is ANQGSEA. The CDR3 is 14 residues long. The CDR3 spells CSVQQGGGANVLTF. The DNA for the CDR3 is TGCAGCGTTCAACAGGGTGGTGGGGCCAACGTCCTGACTTTC.

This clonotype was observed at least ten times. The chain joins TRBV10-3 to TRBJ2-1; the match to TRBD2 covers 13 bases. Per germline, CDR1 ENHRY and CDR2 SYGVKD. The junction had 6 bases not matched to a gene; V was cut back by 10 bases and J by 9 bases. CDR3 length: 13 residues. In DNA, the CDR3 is TGTGCCAGCGGACTAGCGGGAGACGGTGAGCAGTTCTTC. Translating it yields CASGLAGDGEQFF.

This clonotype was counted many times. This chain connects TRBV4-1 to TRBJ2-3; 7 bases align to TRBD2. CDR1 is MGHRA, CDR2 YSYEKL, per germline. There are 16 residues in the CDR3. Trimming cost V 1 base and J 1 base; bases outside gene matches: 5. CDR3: CASSQALAKGTDTQYF. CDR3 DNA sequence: TGCGCCAGCAGCCAAGCACTAGCGAAAGGCACAGATACGCAGTATTTT.

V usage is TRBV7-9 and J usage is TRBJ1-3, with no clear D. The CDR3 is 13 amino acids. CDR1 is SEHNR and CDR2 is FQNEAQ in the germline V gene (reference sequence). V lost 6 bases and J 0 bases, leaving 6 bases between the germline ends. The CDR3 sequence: CASRENSGNTIYF. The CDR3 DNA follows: TGTGCCAGCAGAGAGAACTCTGGAAACACCATATATTTT.

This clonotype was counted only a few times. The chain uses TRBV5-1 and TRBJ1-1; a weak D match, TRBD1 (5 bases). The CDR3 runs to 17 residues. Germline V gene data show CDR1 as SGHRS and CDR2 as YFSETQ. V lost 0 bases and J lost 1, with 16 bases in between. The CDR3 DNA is TGCGCCAGCAGCTTGGAAAGGGGAACCACGAGGAACACTGAAGCTTTCTTT. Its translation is CASSLERGTTRNTEAFF.

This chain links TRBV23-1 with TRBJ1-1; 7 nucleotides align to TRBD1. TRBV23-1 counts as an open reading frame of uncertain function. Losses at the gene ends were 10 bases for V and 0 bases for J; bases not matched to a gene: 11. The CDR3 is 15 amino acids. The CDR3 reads CAITRQGIMNTEAFF. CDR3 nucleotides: TGCGCCATTACCCGACAGGGCATCATGAACACTGAAGCTTTCTTT.

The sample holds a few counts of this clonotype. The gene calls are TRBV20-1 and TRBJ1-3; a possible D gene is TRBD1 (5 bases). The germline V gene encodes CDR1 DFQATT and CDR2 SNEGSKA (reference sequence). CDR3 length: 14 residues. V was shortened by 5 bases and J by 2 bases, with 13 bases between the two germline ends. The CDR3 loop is CSAPRVGAGNTIYF. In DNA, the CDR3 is TGCAGTGCTCCCAGGGTAGGCGCTGGAAACACCATATATTTT.

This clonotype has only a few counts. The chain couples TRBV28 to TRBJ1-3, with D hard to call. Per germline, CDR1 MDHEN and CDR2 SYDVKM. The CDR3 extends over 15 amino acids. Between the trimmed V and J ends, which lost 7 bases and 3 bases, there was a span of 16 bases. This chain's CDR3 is CASTTPGEVGNTIYF. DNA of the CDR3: TGTGCCAGCACCACCCCCGGGGAAGTTGGAAACACCATATATTTT. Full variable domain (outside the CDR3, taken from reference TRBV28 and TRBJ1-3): DVKVTQSSRYLVKRTGEKVFLECVQDMDHENMFWYRQDPGLGLRLIYFSYDVKMKEKGDIPEGYSVSREKKERFSLILESASTNQTSMYLCASTTPGEVGNTIYFGEGSWLTVV.

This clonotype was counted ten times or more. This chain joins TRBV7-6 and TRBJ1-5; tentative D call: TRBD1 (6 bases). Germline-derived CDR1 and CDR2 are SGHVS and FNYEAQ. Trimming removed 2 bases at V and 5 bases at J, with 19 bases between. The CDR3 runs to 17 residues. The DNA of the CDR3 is TGTGCCAGCAGCTTATTATCAGGACAGACAAGCGATCAGCCCCAGCATTTT. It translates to CASSLLSGQTSDQPQHF.

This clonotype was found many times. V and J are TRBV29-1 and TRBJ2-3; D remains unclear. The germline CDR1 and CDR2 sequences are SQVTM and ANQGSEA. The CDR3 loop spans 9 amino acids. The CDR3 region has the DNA TGCAGTGCTGGGGATACGCAGTATTTT. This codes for CSAGDTQYF.